This is a list of T cell receptor beta chains from one sample in a study of cytomegalovirus exposure and HLA in healthy donors. Clones were sequenced by immunoSEQ multiplex PCR, and TCRdb holds only the in-frame ones, with some missing. The table lists some 70,000 clones, with around 7.5% in the top ten. Sequenced sample: PBMCs. The receptors here all came from a female donor in good health and CMV-seropositive. CDR3s include the opening cysteine and the closing phenylalanine or tryptophan. The D gene is left open where the match is weak.

v_call	j_call	cdr3_length	d_call	cdr3_aa	cdr3_nt
TRBV30	TRBJ1-1	11	-	CAWEVRTEAFF	TGTGCCTGGGAGGTCCGGACTGAAGCTTTCTTT
TRBV15	TRBJ1-1	16	-	CATSSPRRGVNTEAFF	TGTGCCACCAGCTCCCCGAGGCGGGGGGTGAACACTGAAGCTTTCTTT
TRBV15	TRBJ2-5	13	TRBD1	CAIRQGSEETQYF	TGTGCCATCCGACAGGGATCGGAAGAGACCCAGTACTTC
TRBV30	TRBJ1-4	15	TRBD1	CAWSVGGYSAEKLFF	TGTGCCTGGAGTGTAGGGGGCTACAGCGCTGAAAAACTGTTTTTT
TRBV11-2	TRBJ2-5	14	-	CASSLVRGQETQYF	TGTGCCAGCAGCTTAGTGCGCGGACAAGAGACCCAGTACTTC
TRBV27	TRBJ2-3	16	TRBD1	CASADLGTGGTDTQYF	TGTGCCAGCGCCGATTTAGGGACAGGGGGGACAGATACGCAGTATTTT
TRBV11-2	TRBJ2-7	14	-	CASSLLQGTYEQYF	TGTGCCAGCAGCTTATTACAGGGAACCTACGAGCAGTACTTC
TRBV7-8	TRBJ1-5	18	TRBD1	CASSLSIRGRDSNQPQHF	TGTGCCAGCAGCCTATCCATCAGGGGGCGGGATAGCAATCAGCCCCAGCATTTT
TRBV4-1	TRBJ2-5	15	TRBD1	CASSQAGTGQETQYF	TGCGCCAGCAGCCAAGCGGGGACAGGGCAAGAGACCCAGTACTTC
TRBV21-1	TRBJ2-7	9	-	CASSDSGYF	TGTGCCAGCAGTGATTCAGGGTACTTC
TRBV6-5	TRBJ2-1	14	-	CASSRDWGDNEQFF	TGTGCCAGCAGTCGAGACTGGGGAGACAATGAGCAGTTCTTC
TRBV18	TRBJ1-1	15	-	CASSPTAGLNTEAFF	TGTGCCAGCTCACCTACAGCAGGTTTGAACACTGAAGCTTTCTTT
TRBV6-6	TRBJ2-7	16	TRBD2	CASRPGLAGVSYEQYF	TGTGCCAGCAGGCCCGGACTAGCGGGAGTAAGCTACGAGCAGTACTTC
TRBV5-4	TRBJ1-1	14	-	CASSLGQRNTEAFF	TGTGCCAGCAGCTTGGGACAGAGGAACACTGAAGCTTTCTTT
TRBV15	TRBJ2-3	17	TRBD2	CATSRDPRAGGTDTQYF	TGTGCCACCAGCAGAGATCCCAGGGCGGGGGGCACAGATACGCAGTATTTT
TRBV30	TRBJ1-5	13	-	CAWSGVLGQPQHF	TGTGCCTGGAGTGGCGTACTAGGTCAGCCCCAGCATTTT
TRBV11-2	TRBJ2-7	15	TRBD1	CASSPTAGGSVEQYF	TGTGCCAGCAGCCCGACGGCAGGGGGCTCGGTAGAGCAGTACTTC
TRBV19	TRBJ1-5	13	-	CASSLRGNQPQHF	TGTGCCAGTAGTTTGCGGGGCAATCAGCCCCAGCATTTT
TRBV5-6	TRBJ1-2	11	-	CASSLAYGYTF	TGTGCCAGCAGCTTGGCGTATGGCTACACCTTC
TRBV19	TRBJ2-1	18	TRBD2	CASSIAKNSGRSYNEQFF	TGTGCCAGTAGTATAGCTAAAAATAGCGGGAGGTCCTACAATGAGCAGTTCTTC
TRBV7-2	TRBJ2-1	12	-	CASSHRSNEQFF	TGTGCCAGCAGCCACAGAAGCAATGAGCAGTTCTTC
TRBV19	TRBJ2-1	15	TRBD1	CASSIAGTEYNEQFF	TGTGCCAGTAGTATCGCAGGGACAGAGTACAATGAGCAGTTCTTC
TRBV25-1	TRBJ1-2	11	-	CASLSNYGYTF	TGTGCCAGCCTTTCTAACTATGGCTACACCTTC
TRBV29-1	TRBJ2-7	13	-	CSVESSGAYEQYF	TGCAGCGTCGAATCTAGTGGAGCCTACGAGCAGTACTTC
TRBV6-1	TRBJ2-7	14	-	CASSAVIRSYEQYF	TGTGCCAGCAGTGCGGTTATACGATCCTACGAGCAGTACTTC
TRBV6-5	TRBJ1-3	15	TRBD1	CASSRTGKYGNTIYF	TGTGCCAGCAGTCGGACAGGGAAATATGGAAACACCATATATTTT
TRBV9	TRBJ2-3	16	TRBD2	CASSVERGGRGDTQYF	TGTGCCAGCAGCGTAGAGCGGGGGGGCCGTGGAGATACGCAGTATTTT
TRBV7-8	TRBJ1-6	15	-	CASSLADMGSPPLHF	TGTGCCAGCAGCTTAGCGGACATGGGTTCGCCACCCCTCCACTTT
TRBV30	TRBJ1-5	12	-	CAWSVQGQPQHF	TGTGCCTGGAGTGTACAGGGACAGCCCCAGCATTTT
TRBV5-6	TRBJ2-1	17	TRBD2	CASSPEGLAVSYNEQFF	TGTGCCAGCAGCCCTGAGGGACTAGCGGTCTCCTACAATGAGCAGTTCTTC
TRBV30	TRBJ2-7	13	TRBD1	CAWSPQGASGQYF	TGTGCCTGGAGCCCCCAGGGGGCTAGTGGGCAGTACTTC
TRBV6-1	TRBJ2-5	15	-	CASSEGSGGGETQYF	TGTGCCAGCAGTGAAGGATCCGGTGGTGGAGAGACCCAGTACTTC
TRBV4-3	TRBJ2-1	16	TRBD2	CASTQSAGGPYNEQFF	TGCGCCAGCACCCAATCAGCGGGAGGGCCTTACAATGAGCAGTTCTTC
TRBV6-1	TRBJ1-2	15	TRBD1	CASRGQGAGNYGYTF	TGTGCCAGCAGGGGACAGGGGGCAGGGAATTATGGCTACACCTTC
TRBV5-1	TRBJ2-2	15	TRBD2	CASSRTSGMTGELFF	TGCGCCAGCAGCCGGACTAGCGGGATGACCGGGGAGCTGTTTTTT
TRBV30	TRBJ2-1	11	-	CAWSSRNEQFF	TGTGCCTGGAGTTCCCGCAATGAGCAGTTCTTC
TRBV6-1	TRBJ1-4	15	-	CASSEAAGENEKLFF	TGTGCCAGCAGTGAAGCGGCAGGGGAAAATGAAAAACTGTTTTTT
TRBV7-2	TRBJ1-1	14	-	CASSATVVNTEAFF	TGTGCCAGCAGCGCAACAGTTGTGAACACTGAAGCTTTCTTT
TRBV4-1	TRBJ1-5	14	-	CASSLQDAGQPQHF	TGCGCCAGCAGCCTTCAGGACGCGGGCCAGCCCCAGCATTTT
TRBV18	TRBJ2-7	16	TRBD2	CASSRATSGVDYEQYF	TGTGCCAGCTCACGGGCGACTAGCGGGGTCGACTACGAGCAGTACTTC
TRBV30	TRBJ1-1	12	TRBD1	CAWMGQGMVTFF	TGTGCCTGGATGGGACAGGGCATGGTGACTTTCTTT
TRBV4-3	TRBJ2-3	19	-	CASSQDGRPGRGKPDTQYF	TGCGCCAGCAGCCAAGATGGAAGGCCTGGACGGGGGAAGCCAGATACGCAGTATTTT
TRBV4-1	TRBJ1-2	15	TRBD1	CASSSPGQGVYGYTF	TGCGCCAGCAGCTCACCGGGACAGGGGGTTTATGGCTACACCTTC
TRBV7-6	TRBJ2-1	17	TRBD2	CASSLGAGGPSYNEQFF	TGTGCCAGCAGCTTAGGAGCGGGAGGTCCCTCCTACAATGAGCAGTTCTTC
TRBV9	TRBJ1-3	14	-	CASSAQGGGNTIYF	TGTGCCAGCAGCGCACAGGGCGGTGGAAACACCATATATTTT
TRBV30	TRBJ2-7	15	TRBD2	CAGSVWTSGAYEQYF	TGTGCCGGGAGTGTGTGGACTAGCGGGGCCTACGAGCAGTACTTC
TRBV9	TRBJ2-7	16	TRBD2	CASSPRDRIAGGEQYF	TGTGCCAGCAGCCCCCGCGACAGGATAGCGGGAGGCGAGCAGTACTTC
TRBV7-9	TRBJ1-1	15	-	CASSPREVADTEAFF	TGTGCCAGCAGCCCACGAGAGGTGGCGGACACTGAAGCTTTCTTT
TRBV15	TRBJ2-7	17	-	CATSRDYGTSISYEQYF	TGTGCCACCAGCAGAGATTACGGGACTTCCATTTCGTACGAGCAGTACTTC
TRBV2	TRBJ2-7	13	-	CASRVRSFYEQYF	TGTGCCAGCAGAGTCAGGTCCTTCTACGAGCAGTACTTC
TRBV7-9	TRBJ2-7	12	-	CASSGDVYEQYF	TGTGCCAGCAGCGGAGATGTCTACGAGCAGTACTTC
TRBV6-5	TRBJ2-3	16	-	CASSYYRGIGGNTQYF	TGTGCCAGCAGTTACTATCGGGGAATCGGCGGAAATACGCAGTATTTT
TRBV27	TRBJ2-1	14	TRBD2	CASSPGLAGVGQFF	TGTGCCAGCAGTCCGGGACTAGCGGGGGTGGGGCAGTTCTTC
TRBV25-1	TRBJ1-2	15	-	CASSGNFRGRIGYTF	TGTGCCAGCAGTGGTAACTTCAGGGGCAGAATTGGCTACACCTTC
TRBV19	TRBJ2-1	14	-	CASSRQAFGNEQFF	TGCGCCAGTAGTCGACAGGCGTTCGGCAATGAGCAGTTCTTC
TRBV5-1	TRBJ2-2	15	-	CASRQQGSNTGELFF	TGCGCCAGCAGACAGCAGGGGAGCAACACCGGGGAGCTGTTTTTT
TRBV5-1	TRBJ2-2	17	TRBD1	CASSYGQGAFGTGELFF	TGCGCCAGCAGTTATGGACAGGGGGCTTTCGGGACCGGGGAGCTGTTTTTT
TRBV9	TRBJ1-2	16	TRBD1	CASSVAAQGAPEGYTF	TGTGCCAGCAGCGTAGCGGCACAGGGGGCGCCTGAAGGCTACACCTTC
TRBV10-2	TRBJ2-7	12	TRBD1	CASSGPGGEQYF	TGCGCCAGCAGTGGCCCAGGGGGCGAGCAGTACTTC
TRBV7-6	TRBJ1-2	16	-	CASSPSGQLANYGYTF	TGTGCCAGCAGCCCAAGTGGACAGTTAGCTAACTATGGCTACACCTTC